One and the same sample provided the 28 T cell receptor beta chains below, sequenced in a study of blood T cell repertoires in COVID-19. Libraries were prepared by immunoSEQ multiplex PCR; TCRdb keeps only in-frame clonotypes and omits some of them. The sample contains 290,000 or so clones, around nine tenths of which appear only once. The sample consisted of peripheral blood. These receptors were taken from a man between 70 and 80 years old with acute or convalescent COVID-19.

J is TRBJ2-7 and V is TRBV28; D not resolved. From germline, CDR1 is MDHEN and CDR2 SYDVKM. CDR3 size: 13 residues. The ends were cut back, 2 bases at V and 3 bases at J, with 8 bases in the middle. CDR3 sequence reads: CASSLLGSYEQYF. The CDR3 region has the DNA TGTGCCAGCAGTTTACTTGGCAGCTACGAGCAGTACTTC.

The V and J genes are TRBV30 and TRBJ1-2, with TRBD1 matching 7 bases. J lost 8 bases, V lost 0 bases, and 9 bases had no gene match. The CDR3 has 14 residues. Looked up from germline, CDR1 is GTSNPN and CDR2 is SVGIG (reference sequence). CDR3: CAWSVLGTVVGYTF. CDR3 bases: TGTGCCTGGAGTGTACTCGGGACAGTGGTCGGCTACACCTTC.

CDR3 in DNA: TGTGCCAGCAGCTTCGGGGCGGGAGGGCAAGTCAATGAGCAGTTCTTC. This translates into CASSFGAGGQVNEQFF. The rearrangement links TRBV9 to TRBJ2-1; 9 nucleotides match TRBD2. The trim removed 4 bases at V and 6 bases at J, leaving 11 bases unmatched. Germline loops: CDR1 SGDLS, CDR2 YYNGEE. The CDR3 contains 16 residues. Complete variable domain (other parts from reference TRBV9 and TRBJ2-1): DSGVTQTPKHLITATGQRVTLRCSPRSGDLSVYWYQQSLDQGLQFLIQYYNGEERAKGNILERFSAQQFPDLHSELNLSSLELGDSALYFCASSFGAGGQVNEQFFGPGTRLTVL.

J is TRBJ2-7 and V is TRBV5-1; D is possibly TRBD2 (5 bases). Germline values: CDR1 SGHRS, CDR2 YFSETQ. The CDR3 loop spans 15 amino acids. Trimming stripped 0 bases from V and 3 bases from J, with 13 bases between. The CDR3 sequence: CASSLAGMSVYEQYF. In DNA form, the CDR3 reads TGCGCCAGCAGCTTGGCGGGGATGTCGGTCTACGAGCAGTACTTC. Combining the CDR3 with reference TRBV5-1 and TRBJ2-7 gives the whole variable domain KAGVTQTPRYLIKTRGQQVTLSCSPISGHRSVSWYQQTPGQGLQFLFEYFSETQRNKGNFPGRFSGRQFSNSRSEMNVSTLELGDSALYLCASSLAGMSVYEQYFGPGTRLTVT.

The chain carries TRBV6-5 and TRBJ2-5; possibly TRBD1 for D (6 bases). The CDR3 has 13 residues. V was trimmed by 5 bases and J by 4 bases, leaving 11 bases between them. The germline gives CDR1 MNHEY, CDR2 SVGAGI. DNA of the CDR3: TGTGCCAGCAGTCGGGACACCCCAGAGACCCAGTACTTC. Protein: CASSRDTPETQYF.

The rearrangement joins TRBV6-2 or TRBV6-3 to TRBJ2-1, with unresolved D. The CDR3 has 11 residues. Germline values: CDR1 MNHEY, CDR2 SVGEGT. The V end was cut by 5 bases, the J end by 7 bases, with 6 bases between. For the CDR3, the DNA is TGTGCCAGCAGTAACGGGAATGAGCAGTTCTTC. Its protein is CASSNGNEQFF.

The V and J genes are TRBV4-3 and TRBJ2-3, with TRBD1 matching over 7 bases. CDR1 and CDR2 (germline): LGHNA, YSLEER. This CDR3 region has 15 residues. V shed 0 bases, J shed 2 bases, and the junction held 2 bases outside the gene matches. The CDR3 sequence is CASSQEGQNTDTQYF. In DNA form, the CDR3 reads TGCGCCAGCAGCCAAGAGGGACAGAACACAGATACGCAGTATTTT.

This chain links TRBV5-1 with TRBJ1-5; D is undetermined. Trimming took 3 bases from V and 1 from J, leaving 5 bases between them. Germline CDR1 reads SGHRS; CDR2 reads YFSETQ. The CDR3 loop spans 13 amino acids. The CDR3 bases are TGCGCCAGCAGCTCCGTGAGCAATCAGCCCCAGCATTTT. Protein sequence: CASSSVSNQPQHF.

CDR3 loop: CASSLGTVNTEAFF. CDR3 in DNA: TGTGCCAGCAGCCTTGGGACAGTGAACACTGAAGCTTTCTTT. V gene TRBV6-5 combines with J gene TRBJ1-1, with TRBD1 matching over 7 bases. Germline assignment: CDR1 MNHEY and CDR2 SVGAGI. The CDR3 covers 14 residues. The trim removed 6 bases at V and 0 bases at J, leaving 4 bases unmatched.

Remarks on this clone: The sample contains more than one DNA sequence encoding this CDR3. Here the CDR3 DNA reads TGTGCCACCAGTGACTCCGGGGGAAACCTTTACAATGAGCAGTTCTTC. It is translated as CATSDSGGNLYNEQFF. V is TRBV24-1 and J is TRBJ2-1; TRBD2 might be the D (6 bases). V was clipped by 4 bases and J by 4 bases, with 16 bases between them. The CDR3 length is 16 residues. Per the germline V gene, CDR1 is KGHDR and CDR2 is SFDVKD.

V usage is TRBV6-1 and J usage is TRBJ2-3, with D perhaps matching TRBD1 (7 bases). The germline V gene has CDR1 MNHNS and CDR2 SASEGT. V lost 0 bases to trimming and J lost 4 bases, with 14 bases between them. This CDR3 has 16 residues. CDR3 sequence (DNA): TGTGCCAGCAGTGAAGCGACAGGGACGGGGGCAGATACGCAGTATTTT. Protein product: CASSEATGTGADTQYF.

This chain connects TRBV4-3 to TRBJ2-7; 11 bases are a match to TRBD2. The CDR3 loop spans 17 amino acids. Germline V CDR1 and CDR2: LGHNA, YSLEER. The J segment lost 2 bases and the V segment lost 3 bases, leaving 9 bases of the junction unmatched. The CDR3 sequence: CASSQGTSGGSPYEQYF. CDR3 in DNA: TGCGCCAGCAGCCAGGGCACTAGCGGGGGATCGCCCTACGAGCAGTACTTC.

The chain employs TRBV6-6 and TRBJ2-5, with no clear D. V was pared by 3 bases and J by 1 base, with 9 bases between. Germline CDR1 MNHNY, CDR2 SVGAGI (reference sequence). The CDR3 loop spans 14 amino acids. DNA of the CDR3: TGTGCCAGCAGTTATGGTCAGATCCAAGAGACCCAGTACTTC. Translation: CASSYGQIQETQYF.

V is TRBV6-6 and J is TRBJ2-1; D gene unclear. Trimming cost V 6 bases and J 0 bases, with 9 bases left between them. The V gene's germline CDR1 is MNHNY and CDR2 SVGAGI (reference sequence). This CDR3 region has 14 residues. As DNA, the CDR3 is TGTGCCAGCAGAACGGTAAGCTCCTACAATGAGCAGTTCTTC. Encoded protein: CASRTVSSYNEQFF.

This CDR3 reads CASSYSTRTAYGYTF. CDR3 nucleotides: TGTGCCAGCAGTTACTCAACTAGAACGGCGTATGGCTACACCTTC. J is TRBJ1-2 and V is TRBV6-6, with no clear D. V gave up 0 bases and J gave up 5 bases, with 13 bases separating them. CDR1 is MNHNY and CDR2 is SVGAGI in the germline V gene (reference sequence). The CDR3 loop spans 15 amino acids.

The chain joins TRBV10-3 to TRBJ2-3; 9 nucleotides align to TRBD1. V was clipped by 6 bases and J by 4 bases; unmatched bases: 11. The CDR3 is made up of 16 amino acids. Germline CDR1 reads ENHRY; CDR2 reads SYGVKD. The CDR3 DNA reads TGTGCCATCAGCTCCACCGGGACAGGGTCGCCAGATACGCAGTATTTT. Translated, it gives CAISSTGTGSPDTQYF.

This clone has a single count. V usage is TRBV12-1 and J usage is TRBJ1-1. TRBV12-1 is a documented pseudogene. The length of the CDR3 is 13 residues. The CDR3 nucleotides read TGTGCTTTACCGAGCCTCCACCCACTCGGAGCTTTCTTT. It encodes CALPSLHPLGAFF.

This chain connects TRBV11-2 to TRBJ1-4; perhaps TRBD1 as D (6 bases). CDR3 size: 16 residues. Germline CDR1 SGHAT, CDR2 FQNNGV. V lost 5 bases and J 8 bases, leaving 21 bases between the germline ends. In nucleotides, the CDR3 is TGTGCCAGCAGCAGTGGAGCGGCAGGGGTGCGGGAAAAACTGTTTTTT. Translated: CASSSGAAGVREKLFF.

The chain has TRBV7-2 and TRBJ2-4; possible D gene TRBD2, 6 bases. Germline loops: CDR1 SGHTA, CDR2 FQGNSA. The CDR3 has 17 residues. V was pared by 0 bases and J by 6 bases, with 18 bases between. CDR3: CASSLAAGGGVVNIQYF. The CDR3, as DNA: TGTGCCAGCAGCTTAGCCGCGGGCGGCGGGGTAGTAAACATTCAGTACTTC.

The chain joins TRBV11-2 to TRBJ2-7, with 10 bases fitting TRBD2. V trimming: 5 bases; J trimming: 2 bases; junction bases outside the gene matches: 6. Per the germline V gene, CDR1 is SGHAT and CDR2 is FQNNGV. The CDR3 runs to 15 residues. The CDR3 DNA reads TGTGCCAGCAGCATAACTAGCGGGATTGCCTACGAGCAGTACTTC. Amino acids: CASSITSGIAYEQYF.

The chain links TRBV6-2 or TRBV6-3 to TRBJ1-4; TRBD1 is a possible D gene (6 bases). CDR1 and CDR2 (germline): MNHEY, SVGEGT. V lost 6 bases to trimming and J lost 5 bases, with 19 bases between them. This CDR3 spans 16 amino acids. In DNA form, the CDR3 reads TGTGCCAGCAGCCCCCTAGGGGGGGAAGAGAATGAAAAACTGTTTTTT. Amino acids: CASSPLGGEENEKLFF.

The chain links TRBV28 to TRBJ2-7; D is possibly TRBD2 (6 bases). Germline CDR1 reads MDHEN; CDR2 reads SYDVKM. Trimming took 9 bases from V and 4 from J, leaving 16 bases between them. The CDR3 sequence is 13 residues long. The CDR3: CASWDRGKYEQYF. The CDR3 DNA reads TGTGCCAGTTGGGACCGGGGGAAATACGAGCAGTACTTC.

This clone was seen only once. V gene TRBV6-5 combines with J gene TRBJ2-3; 7 positions agree with TRBD1. The length of the CDR3 is 13 residues. V was clipped by 6 bases and J by 6 bases; unmatched bases: 6. The germline V gene encodes CDR1 MNHEY and CDR2 SVGAGI. The CDR3 loop reads CASRPGGSDTQYF. The DNA for the CDR3 is TGTGCCAGCAGGCCAGGGGGATCGGATACGCAGTATTTT.

The rearrangement uses TRBV19 and TRBJ1-2; D is ambiguous. V lost 3 bases, J lost 7 bases, and 12 bases lay in between. From germline, CDR1 is LNHDA and CDR2 SQIVND (reference sequence). The CDR3 sequence is 13 residues long. CDR3 DNA: TGTGCCAGTAGTATGACCGTCGGGGTTGGCTACACCTTC. Protein sequence: CASSMTVGVGYTF.

The chain carries TRBV19 and TRBJ1-2, with a weak D call TRBD1 (6 bases). The CDR3 covers 14 residues. Germline assignment: CDR1 LNHDA and CDR2 SQIVND (reference sequence). V dropped 5 bases and J dropped 4 bases, with 14 bases sitting between them. CDR3: CASSWDTRRYGYTF. In DNA, the CDR3 is TGTGCCAGTAGTTGGGACACCAGACGCTATGGCTACACCTTC.

In its sample, this clone was seen once. The rearrangement links TRBV25-1 to TRBJ2-5; perhaps TRBD2 as D (5 bases). The CDR3 has 13 residues. Per the germline V gene, CDR1 is MGHDK and CDR2 is SYGVNS. Between the trimmed V and J ends, which lost 7 bases and 5 bases, there was a span of 14 bases. The CDR3 DNA is TGTGCCAGCAAAGTCCCCCGCGGGGAGACCCAGTACTTC. Its translation: CASKVPRGETQYF.

The chain combines TRBV7-2 with TRBJ1-2, with D possibly matching TRBD1 (6 bases). This CDR3 spans 16 amino acids. Germline-derived CDR1 and CDR2 are SGHTA and FQGNSA. The V end was cut by 6 bases, the J end by 4 bases, with 21 bases between. CDR3 in amino acids: CASSPAGRGVSYGYTF. CDR3 nucleotides: TGTGCCAGCAGTCCGGCCGGCAGGGGTGTTAGCTATGGCTACACCTTC.

J is TRBJ2-1 and V is TRBV5-1; maybe TRBD2 (5 bases). Germline V CDR1 and CDR2: SGHRS, YFSETQ. The V and J ends lost 1 base and 3 bases respectively, with 11 bases between them. The CDR3 is 15 amino acids. The CDR3 DNA is TGCGCCAGCAGCTTGATAGGTGACTACTACAATGAGCAGTTCTTC. Its protein is CASSLIGDYYNEQFF.